One T cell receptor (beta chain) is described in this entry. This clone was detected only a few times. Which antigen it targets is not known. This likely traces to a read error, being one base from a far larger clone. This sample includes further DNA sequences coding for the same CDR3. Healthy HIV-negative adults with no recently reported acute infections or vaccinations were included as donors. Every donor was a Caucasian adult residing in Nashville, Tennessee, USA. CD8 memory samples combined magnetically selected CD45RO+ cells with CCR7-negative CD45RA+ effector memory (TemRA) cells. Blood was collected by leukapheresis, and PBMCs were isolated by Ficoll-Histopaque density gradient centrifugation and then cryopreserved in liquid nitrogen vapor phase. Analytical flow cytometry was used to check the purity and quantity of each magnetically sorted T cell population. Each sorted fraction had its genomic DNA isolated and then quantified by UV absorbance on a Nanodrop 2000c.

From the germline V gene, CDR1 is SGHDT and CDR2 is YYEEEE. The CDR3 starts with the cysteine, ends with the phenylalanine, and has 12 residues. The read is trimmed to its CDR3 DNA, 36 bases read in frame from base 1. The trim is 4 bases for V and 3 bases for J, with a gap of 8 bases between the germline ends. These data originate in a study of shared clonotypes between healthy human individuals (TCRdb year 2020). The study in broad terms: The cohort included three men and a couple of women between 18 and 49 years of age. For each donor, CD4 naive and CD4 memory were each run on three plates, CD8 naive on two plates, and CD8 memory on one plate. To estimate repertoire size and how much clonotype sharing occurs between individuals, the study deeply sequenced the blood TCR repertoires of about 5 healthy adults. To increase sequencing depth and limit assay-specific biases, TCR repertoire library preparation and sequencing were carried out by different laboratories using diverse techniques. Leukapheresis yielded between about 0.94 and 8.9 billion PBMCs per donor. Study-level results and caveats: Even with the large sequencing depth, rarefaction of the sorted-subset datasets indicated that sequencing was incomplete. Naive subsets generally had larger estimated clonotype richness than memory subsets did. Clonotypes shared by all four sorted-subset donors showed higher generation probabilities than non-shared clonotypes. The small number of donors limited the genetic and exposure-history diversity represented. Across a handful of donors, about 4.5% of naive CD4, 3% to 3.5% of naive CD8, 2.3% of memory CD4, and 0.4% to 0.45% of memory CD8 clonotypes were shared. Pairwise subsampling indicated that sequencing depth was expected to affect the degree of clonotype sharing among donors. Sampling was limited to blood, and TCR repertoires in tissue likely differ from TCR repertoires in blood.

Using the deep immunoSEQ assay, multiplex PCR amplified TCR CDR3 regions from genomic DNA. Genomic DNA extracted from each cell subset was distributed evenly over all wells of several immunoSEQ 96-well plates, and each plate served as one replicate. For sorted subsets, approximately 190 ng of genomic DNA, equivalent to some 33,000 T cell genomes, went into each replicate PCR. Purified libraries were measured with a Qubit 3.0 fluorometer, size-checked on a Bioanalyzer 2100, and measured again with the KAPA Library Quantification kit. Each immunoSEQ 96-well plate was sequenced on its own single-read 150-cycle Illumina NextSeq 550 flow cell. Per the original workflow: Because the immunoSEQ output included only junctional sequences and no quality scores, the filtering could not be the same as the filtering used for full-length reads. To assign V/J genes and CDR3, sequences were annotated against IMGT germline references using PyIR, a Python wrapper for IgBLAST v1.9. Reads were filtered out if the reads had weak V/J assignments (E-value above 1e-6), no CDR3, stop codons, out-of-frame junctions, or ambiguous translated residues. V3J clonotypes were defined as sequences sharing an identical inferred V gene, J gene, and CDR3 amino acid sequence. To compute the percentage overlap between repertoires, the number of shared unique clonotypes was divided by the size of the smaller repertoire. Three approaches were used to assess repertoire richness: RTK rarefaction, the Chao1 estimator, and Recon v2.1 estimates of unobserved clonotypes. OLGA was used to compute generation probabilities for all TCRbeta clonotypes that the gDNA method yielded from a few donors. Held by TCRdb, this immuneACCESS table contains in-frame sequences only and omits some clones. Under half of the omission traces to an unresolved V gene where checked; the cause of the rest is unknown. V and J calls plus clone size are reproduced from that table; the DNA served to infer D and trimming. The sample contains some 690,000 clones, around 91% of them found a single time. 30% to 40% of the sample is held by the ten biggest clonotypes.

Recombination linked TRBV5-6 to TRBJ2-7; the D gene is perhaps TRBD1, on 5 matching bases. Sequencing was done on a sample of memory CD8+ T cells from PBMCs. The sample's cell subset or site label, decoded: CD45RO+ cells pooled with CCR7-negative TemRA cells. The origin of this receptor is a man aged 18 to 29 in good health. Some clones in this sample may be carry-over from other donors' samples. The CDR3 amino acid sequence is: CASSRDSYEQYF. The DNA sequence follows: TGTGCCAGCAGCCGCGACAGCTACGAGCAGTACTTC. Outside the CDR3, residues come from the reference TRBV5-6 and TRBJ2-7 proteins, so the full variable domain is: DAGVTQSPTHLIKTRGQQVTLRCSPKSGHDTVSWYQQALGQGPQFIFQYYEEEERQRGNFPDRFSGHQFPNYSSELNVNALLLGDSALYLCASSRDSYEQYFGPGTRLTVT.